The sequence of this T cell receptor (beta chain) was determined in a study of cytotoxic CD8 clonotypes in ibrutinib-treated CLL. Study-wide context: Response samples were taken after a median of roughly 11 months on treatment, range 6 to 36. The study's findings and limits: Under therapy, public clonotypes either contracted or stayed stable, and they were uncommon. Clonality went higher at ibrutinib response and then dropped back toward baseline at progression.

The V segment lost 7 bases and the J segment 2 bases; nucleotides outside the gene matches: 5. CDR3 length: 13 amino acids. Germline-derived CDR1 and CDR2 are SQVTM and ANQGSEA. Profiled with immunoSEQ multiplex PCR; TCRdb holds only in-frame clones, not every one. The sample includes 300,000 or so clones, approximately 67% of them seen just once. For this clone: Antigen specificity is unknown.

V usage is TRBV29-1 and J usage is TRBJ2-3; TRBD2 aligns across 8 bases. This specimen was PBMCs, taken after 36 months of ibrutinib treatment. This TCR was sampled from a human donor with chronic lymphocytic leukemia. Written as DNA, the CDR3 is TGCAGCGCAAGCGGGAGAACCACAGATACGCAGTATTTT. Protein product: CSASGRTTDTQYF.